This entry is about one T cell receptor (beta chain). The antigen remains unidentified. Distinct nucleotide sequences in the sample also encode this CDR3. The data are from a study of radiation and T cells in renal cell carcinoma. Across the study: Nephrectomy followed 15 Gy stereotactic body radiation by 4 weeks. Study-level results: In blood, top tumor clones expanded by 2 weeks, shrinking by 4.

Time point here: baseline pretreatment blood. Stated treatment: 15 Gy SBRT to primary tumor, nephrectomy 4 weeks later. Serial blood draws occurred at baseline and 2 and 4 weeks post-SBRT. This renal cell carcinoma was of the clear cell type. Using immunoSEQ multiplex PCR, the repertoire was profiled, and TCRdb retains in-frame clones only, with some absent. The profile shows 95,000 or so clones, approximately 86% of them singletons. Germline CDR1 reads SGHRS; CDR2 reads YFSETQ. The junction had 3 bases not matched to a gene; V was cut back by 4 bases and J by 0 bases. The CDR3 loop spans 15 amino acids.

This sequence originates from a man aged 50 or older with renal cell carcinoma. The chain combines TRBV5-1 with TRBJ1-1; 10 bases line up with TRBD1. This specimen was blood, taken from a patient whose treatment included radiotherapy and nephrectomy. The CDR3 DNA reads TGCGCCAGCAGCCGGGGACAGGGGATGAACACTGAAGCTTTCTTT. This gives the protein CASSRGQGMNTEAFF.